The 2 T cell receptor beta chains below were found in one sample sequenced in a study of T cells in Graves' hyperthyroidism and ophthalmopathy. Amplified regions were TCR beta CDR3 sequences from RNA transcripts. In the first-round RT-PCR of the TCR CDR3, the HTBI primer set was used. TCRdb itself ran the multiplex PCR reads through MiXCR, one entry per CDR3 protein. The sample holds some 600,000 distinct CDR3 sequences, approximately 13% seen once. The sequenced material came from blood. Receptors were obtained from a young woman with Graves' hyperthyroidism that later progressed to Graves' ophthalmopathy.

This clonotype has at least ten counts. The V call is TRBV6-1, the J call TRBJ1-2; D may be TRBD1 (5 bases). Trimming pared 7 bases from V and 2 bases from J, leaving 11 bases between. CDR1 MNHNS and CDR2 SASEGT come from the germline V gene. CDR3 size: 13 residues. The CDR3, as DNA: TGTGCCAGCACGCCGGGGGAGAACTATGGCTACACCTTC. Amino acids: CASTPGENYGYTF.

The V call is TRBV5-4, the J call TRBJ1-2; D ambiguous. Trimming left V 5 bases short and J 2 bases short, with 19 bases between. The germline gives CDR1 SGHNT, CDR2 YYREEE (reference sequence). This CDR3 has 16 amino acids. CDR3 sequence reads: CASSFLILDVNYGYTF. CDR3 in DNA: TGTGCCAGCAGTTTTCTTATCCTTGACGTAAACTATGGCTACACCTTC. Looking up the rest from reference TRBV5-4 and TRBJ1-2 gives the full variable domain: ETGVTQSPTHLIKTRGQQVTLRCSSQSGHNTVSWYQQALGQGPQFIFQYYREEENGRGNFPPRFSGLQFPNYSSELNVNALELDDSALYLCASSFLILDVNYGYTFGSGTRLTVV.